Listed below are T cell receptor beta chains from one sample, sequenced in a study of Graves' ophthalmopathy and Graves' hyperthyroidism. TCRdb processed the multiplex PCR reads anew with MiXCR; each CDR3 protein has one entry. The data show hundreds of thousands of distinct CDR3 sequences, around 21% seen once. Sequencing was done on a sample of peripheral blood. The receptors originated from a young woman with stable Graves' hyperthyroidism. CDR3s include the opening cysteine and the closing phenylalanine or tryptophan. The D gene is left open where the match is weak.

V gene	J gene	D gene	CDR3 protein
TRBV25-1	TRBJ2-2	TRBD2	CASSGREDANTGELFF
TRBV7-2	TRBJ2-5	TRBD1	CASSWGRGTGTKTQYF
TRBV6-2/TRBV6-3	TRBJ1-6	NA	CASSLAGNTSPLHF
TRBV19	TRBJ2-4	TRBD1	CASSITGGAGNIKYF
TRBV27	TRBJ1-5	NA	CASSLGPYGQPQHF
TRBV18	TRBJ1-1	TRBD1	CASSPRQGRGTEAFF
TRBV28	TRBJ1-6	NA	CASSLVKGYSPLHF
TRBV6-2/TRBV6-3	TRBJ2-7	TRBD2	CARSGSWDEQYF
TRBV29-1	TRBJ2-7	TRBD1	CSVEVSGGAYEQYF
TRBV7-9	TRBJ1-2	TRBD1	CASSHRQGPASYTF
TRBV27	TRBJ1-6	NA	CASSFTTDNSPLHF
TRBV4-1	TRBJ1-5	TRBD1	CASSQGETGESNQPQHF
TRBV12-3/TRBV12-4	TRBJ2-7	TRBD1	CASRGNRGNYEQYF
TRBV6-1	TRBJ1-5	TRBD1	CASRRVDGTGNQPQHF
TRBV18	TRBJ1-2	NA	CASSPQGTYYGYTF
TRBV7-8	TRBJ1-1	NA	CASSLLQTVRNTEAFF